The 21 T cell receptor beta chains below come from one sample, sequenced in a study of cytomegalovirus exposure and HLA in healthy donors. Amplification used 60 Vbeta primers and 13 Jbeta primers. Sequencing used immunoSEQ multiplex PCR; TCRdb keeps in-frame clones, though not all of them. The sample consists of about 59,000 clones, 75% to 90% of them appearing once. Material for sequencing was PBMCs. Source of these receptors: a woman in her 40s in good health and CMV-seronegative.

This chain connects TRBV7-8 to TRBJ1-5; maybe TRBD1 (6 bases). This CDR3 comprises 16 residues. Deletions cut 1 base from V and 4 bases from J, with 14 bases between. From germline, CDR1 is SGHVS and CDR2 FQNEAQ. The chain's CDR3 is CASSLVVGAQNQPQHF. The CDR3 DNA sequence: TGTGCCAGCAGCTTAGTTGTGGGGGCCCAGAATCAGCCCCAGCATTTT.

This chain joins TRBV7-2 and TRBJ2-1; D is possibly TRBD2 (6 bases). The CDR3 spans 15 residues. Germline V CDR1 and CDR2: SGHTA, FQGNSA. Trimming took off 5 bases at V and 6 bases at J, with 17 bases between the two ends. The CDR3 loop reads CASSISGERFNEQFF. CDR3 DNA sequence: TGTGCCAGCAGCATTAGCGGCGAGAGGTTCAATGAGCAGTTCTTC.

This chain links TRBV6-4 with TRBJ2-2; tentatively, D is TRBD2 (6 bases). Germline V CDR1 and CDR2: MRHNA, SNTAGT. V lost 6 bases and J 6 bases, leaving 11 bases between the germline ends. This CDR3 contains 13 residues. The CDR3 nucleotides are TGTGCCAGCAGCGGGAGTAGCGCCGGGGAGCTGTTTTTT. Translated: CASSGSSAGELFF.

The rearrangement uses TRBV19 and TRBJ2-1; TRBD2 matches 9 bases. CDR1 is LNHDA and CDR2 is SQIVND in the germline V gene (reference sequence). V shed 5 bases, J shed 3 bases, and the junction held 5 bases outside the gene matches. There are 15 residues in the CDR3. As DNA, the CDR3 is TGTGCCAGTAGTCGTAGCGGGAGTCTCTACAATGAGCAGTTCTTC. This sequence encodes CASSRSGSLYNEQFF. Based on the CDR3 plus reference TRBV19 and TRBJ2-1, the full variable domain is DGGITQSPKYLFRKEGQNVTLSCEQNLNHDAMYWYRQDPGQGLRLIYYSQIVNDFQKGDIAEGYSVSREKKESFPLTVTSAQKNPTAFYLCASSRSGSLYNEQFFGPGTRLTVL.

The rearrangement uses TRBV5-1 and TRBJ2-1; weak D call: TRBD2 (5 bases). Germline CDR1 reads SGHRS; CDR2 reads YFSETQ. The CDR3 consists of 13 residues. The V and J ends lost 4 bases and 6 bases respectively, with 11 bases between them. CDR3 DNA sequence: TGCGCCAGCAGCCTCACTAGTTTCAATGAGCAGTTCTTC. Translating gives CASSLTSFNEQFF.

This clone was detected once. The CDR3 region is CASSLGASSYEQYF. DNA for the CDR3: TGTGCCAGCAGCTTGGGAGCGAGCTCCTACGAGCAGTACTTC. The J gene is TRBJ2-7, the V gene TRBV7-9; a possible D gene is TRBD2 (5 bases). The germline CDR1 and CDR2 sequences are SEHNR and FQNEAQ (reference sequence). Trimming pared 3 bases from V and 0 bases from J, leaving 9 bases between. The CDR3 totals 14 residues.

The chain combines TRBV14 with TRBJ2-2, with D perhaps TRBD1 (5 bases). Germline lookup yields CDR1 SGHDN and CDR2 FVKESK. V was pared by 5 bases and J by 6 bases, with 10 bases between. This CDR3 spans 13 amino acids. The CDR3: CASSFQGSGELFF. CDR3 sequence (DNA): TGTGCCAGCAGCTTTCAGGGATCCGGGGAGCTGTTTTTT.

The chain carries TRBV6-1 and TRBJ2-7; 8 positions match TRBD1. The CDR3 is 12 residues long. In germline, CDR1 is MNHNS, CDR2 SASEGT. Losses at the gene ends were 9 bases for V and 5 bases for J; bases not matched to a gene: 6. The CDR3, as DNA: TGTGCCAGTAGACAGGGGAGCCACGAGCAGTACTTC. Its protein product is CASRQGSHEQYF.

The chain employs TRBV9 and TRBJ1-1; TRBD1 matches at 10 bases. Germline V CDR1 and CDR2: SGDLS, YYNGEE. Losses at the gene ends were 4 bases for V and 4 bases for J; bases not matched to a gene: 10. The CDR3 has 16 amino acids. CDR3 in amino acids: CASSHGQGEDGTEAFF. For the CDR3, the DNA is TGTGCCAGCAGCCACGGACAGGGGGAAGATGGCACTGAAGCTTTCTTT. Full variable domain (missing parts from reference TRBV9 and TRBJ1-1): DSGVTQTPKHLITATGQRVTLRCSPRSGDLSVYWYQQSLDQGLQFLIQYYNGEERAKGNILERFSAQQFPDLHSELNLSSLELGDSALYFCASSHGQGEDGTEAFFGQGTRLTVV.

This clone was counted between two and nine times. The genes are TRBV29-1 and TRBJ1-1; 7 bases align to TRBD1. V gave up 6 bases and J gave up 3 bases; unmatched junction bases: 10. Germline CDR1 and CDR2: SQVTM and ANQGSEA. There are 14 residues in the CDR3. CDR3: CSVLKTGWDTEAFF. The CDR3 DNA is TGCAGCGTGCTCAAGACAGGGTGGGACACTGAAGCTTTCTTT.

This chain uses TRBV6-5 with TRBJ1-1, with D uncertain. Trimming shortened V by 0 bases and J by 4 bases, and 12 bases separated the two germline ends. The CDR3 covers 15 residues. Germline values: CDR1 MNHEY, CDR2 SVGAGI. The CDR3 loop is CASSYSRLLTTEAFF. The CDR3 bases are TGTGCCAGCAGTTACTCGCGACTCCTGACCACTGAAGCTTTCTTT.

The CDR3 spells CASSLASLETQYF. For the CDR3, the DNA is TGTGCCAGCAGCTTAGCGTCCCTGGAGACCCAGTACTTC. This chain connects TRBV11-3 to TRBJ2-5; D gene ambiguous. The V gene lost 1 base and the J gene lost 5 bases, with 8 bases spanning the gap. The CDR3 loop spans 13 amino acids. Germline-derived CDR1 and CDR2 are SGHNT and YENEEA.

In this sample, this clone turned up a few times. The gene calls are TRBV27 and TRBJ1-4; 8 bases are shared with TRBD1. Germline V CDR1 and CDR2: MNHEY, SMNVEV (reference sequence). This CDR3 is 15 amino acids long. Losses at the gene ends were 2 bases for V and 5 bases for J; bases not matched to a gene: 4. CDR3 sequence: CASSLGTGRNEKLFF. CDR3 nucleotide sequence: TGTGCCAGCAGTTTAGGGACAGGTCGGAATGAAAAACTGTTTTTT.

The V gene is TRBV11-2, the J gene TRBJ2-7; TRBD1 aligns across 10 bases. The germline V gene encodes CDR1 SGHAT and CDR2 FQNNGV. V dropped 5 bases and J dropped 5; count of bases not matched to a gene: 15. The CDR3 covers 17 residues. DNA of the CDR3: TGTGCCAGCAGCACCGGGACAGGGGAATGGCGGGACGACGAGCAGTACTTC. Translation gives CASSTGTGEWRDDEQYF.

For this clone: A read error is likely, as this CDR3 ends without the conserved phenylalanine or tryptophan. The chain recombines TRBV4-1 with TRBJ2-7; 8 nucleotides align to TRBD1. The CDR3 has 15 amino acids. Unmatched junction bases numbered 11, after V lost 4 bases and J lost 6 bases. Germline CDR1 MGHRA, CDR2 YSYEKL. The CDR3 spells CASSPQPHRGSEQYL. Written as DNA, the CDR3 is TGCGCCAGCAGCCCCCAGCCCCACAGGGGGTCCGAGCAGTACCTC.

The CDR3 here is CASNSLAIDEQFF. CDR3 bases: TGTGCCAGCAACAGCTTAGCGATCGATGAGCAGTTCTTC. The J gene is TRBJ2-1, the V gene TRBV2, with D possibly being TRBD2 (5 bases). CDR3 length: 13 amino acids. In germline, CDR1 is SNHLY, CDR2 FYNNEI. V dropped 7 bases and J dropped 8 bases, with 15 bases sitting between them.

This chain links TRBV6-1 with TRBJ1-1, with TRBD1 matching over 8 bases. With V trimmed by 7 bases and J by 0 bases, 4 bases remained unmatched. CDR3 length: 14 amino acids. CDR1 MNHNS and CDR2 SASEGT come from the germline V gene. The CDR3 reads CASTRDRLNTEAFF. For the CDR3, the DNA is TGTGCCAGCACCCGGGACAGGCTGAACACTGAAGCTTTCTTT.

This clone was found once. The chain carries TRBV5-1 and TRBJ2-2; 7 nucleotides match TRBD2. This CDR3 region has 16 residues. Germline V lookup: CDR1 SGHRS, CDR2 YFSETQ. With 0 bases clipped from V and 4 bases from J, the junction kept 6 bases outside the gene matches. The chain's CDR3 is CASSLDSSGRTGELFF. The CDR3 nucleotides are TGCGCCAGCAGCTTGGACTCTAGCGGACGCACCGGGGAGCTGTTTTTT.

The V and J genes are TRBV18 and TRBJ1-4; 9 positions match TRBD1. Germline V gene sequence: CDR1 KGHSH, CDR2 LQKENI. The CDR3 contains 17 residues. J lost 0 bases, V lost 3 bases, and 5 bases had no gene match. DNA of the CDR3: TGTGCCAGCTCACCTACAGGGGGCTTACCAACTAATGAAAAACTGTTTTTT. Translated: CASSPTGGLPTNEKLFF.

There are a few counts of this clone. J is TRBJ2-2 and V is TRBV7-2; D is uncertain. This CDR3 is built from 13 residues. V lost 7 bases and J 6 bases, leaving 12 bases between the germline ends. CDR1 and CDR2 from the germline V gene are SGHTA and FQGNSA. CDR3 protein: CASTTLESGELFF. CDR3 bases: TGTGCCAGCACCACTCTGGAGTCCGGGGAGCTGTTTTTT. Filled out from reference TRBV7-2 and TRBJ2-2, the complete variable domain reads GAGVSQSPSNKVTEKGKDVELRCDPISGHTALYWYRQSLGQGLEFLIYFQGNSAPDKSGLPSDRFSAERTGGSVSTLTIQRTQQEDSAVYLCASTTLESGELFFGEGSRLTVL.

The CDR3 DNA sequence: TGTGCCAGCAGCTTAGGGGTGGCAGGATATCAGCCCCAGCATTTT. It encodes CASSLGVAGYQPQHF. The chain is built from TRBV11-2 and TRBJ1-5; D unresolved. Trimming took 1 base from V and 5 from J, leaving 12 bases between them. The CDR3 covers 15 residues. Looked up from germline, CDR1 is SGHAT and CDR2 is FQNNGV.